This TCR beta chain was recorded in a study of T cells in Graves' hyperthyroidism and ophthalmopathy. Findings and limits, study-wide: Ophthalmopathy was distinguished from stable hyperthyroidism by 13 V-J signatures.

Researchers took RNA transcripts and amplified the TCR beta CDR3 regions from them. With the HTBI primer set, the TCR CDR3 went through a first round of RT-PCR. TCRdb reanalysed the multiplex PCR reads using MiXCR and keeps one entry per CDR3 protein. The repertoire holds 300,000 to 500,000 distinct CDR3 sequences, with over 12% as singletons. PBMCs were collected from a roughly 10 ml volume of fresh peripheral blood. CDR1 and CDR2 from the germline V gene are SEHNR and FQNEAQ (reference sequence). The V gene lost 5 bases and the J gene lost 4 bases, with 20 bases spanning the gap. The CDR3 has 16 residues. On this clonotype itself: Its antigen is unknown.

The clonotype originates from a man between 50 and 59 years old with Graves' ophthalmopathy. The sequencing sample was made of blood. The chain carries TRBV7-9 and TRBJ1-2; a possible D gene is TRBD1 (6 bases). CDR3: CASSPLQGPELYGYTF. Here the CDR3 DNA reads TGTGCCAGCAGCCCCTTGCAGGGGCCCGAGCTCTATGGCTACACCTTC.